A single sample is the source of the 14 T cell receptor beta chains below, sequenced in a study of cytomegalovirus exposure and HLA in healthy donors. A multiplex PCR was run with 60 Vbeta primers and 13 Jbeta primers. The table came from immunoSEQ multiplex PCR; TCRdb's copy has only in-frame clones and leaves some out. In the table there are 100,000 to 150,000 clones, approximately 83% of which are singletons. The sequenced material came from PBMCs. The receptors here all came from a girl aged 2-10 years in good health and CMV-seronegative.

CDR3 loop: CASSASGQGKYEQYF. In nucleotides, the CDR3 is TGTGCCAGCAGTGCATCGGGACAGGGGAAGTACGAGCAGTACTTC. This chain links TRBV27 with TRBJ2-7; 10 nucleotides align to TRBD1. CDR1 and CDR2 (germline): MNHEY, SMNVEV (reference sequence). The CDR3 length is 15 residues. J gave up 4 bases and V 5 bases, and 8 bases lay outside the gene matches.

The chain has TRBV5-1 and TRBJ1-3; TRBD1 is a possible D gene (6 bases). This CDR3 contains 15 residues. CDR1 is SGHRS, CDR2 YFSETQ, per germline. The V end was cut by 0 bases, the J end by 2 bases, with 9 bases between. DNA for the CDR3: TGCGCCAGCAGCTTGGGAGGGACACCTGGAAACACCATATATTTT. Its protein is CASSLGGTPGNTIYF.

V is TRBV7-9 and J is TRBJ2-7; 7 nucleotides line up with TRBD1. Germline CDR1 is SEHNR and CDR2 is FQNEAQ (reference sequence). CDR3 length: 15 amino acids. V shed 6 bases and J 2 bases; nucleotides not matched to a gene: 10. In DNA, the CDR3 is TGTGCCAGCAGGGGTCAGGGGGAGTGGGCCTACGAGCAGTACTTC. Protein sequence: CASRGQGEWAYEQYF.

The rearrangement links TRBV7-3 to TRBJ2-1; TRBD2 matches at 7 bases. Germline lookup yields CDR1 SGHTA and CDR2 FQGTGA. The CDR3 is made up of 13 amino acids. Trimming removed 4 bases from V and 9 bases from J; junction bases left unmatched: 6. The DNA of the CDR3 is TGTGCCAGCAGCTCCCTCGGGAGGTTTGAGCAGTTCTTC. It specifies CASSSLGRFEQFF.

This clone was seen only a few times. The gene calls are TRBV9 and TRBJ1-4; tentatively, D is TRBD1 (6 bases). Germline V gives CDR1 SGDLS, CDR2 YYNGEE. Trimming took off 3 bases at V and 8 bases at J, with 14 bases between the two ends. The CDR3 extends over 14 amino acids. CDR3: CASSAQGQGEKLFF. CDR3 nucleotides: TGTGCCAGCAGCGCACAGGGCCAAGGGGAAAAACTGTTTTTT.

There are a few counts of this clone. The chain recombines TRBV20-1 with TRBJ1-1, with D unresolved. Germline CDR1 reads DFQATT; CDR2 reads SNEGSKA (reference sequence). The V and J ends lost 3 bases and 12 bases respectively, with 14 bases between them. The CDR3 covers 11 residues. The CDR3 nucleotides are TGCAGTGCTAGGGCGGCAGAGTCGACTTTCTTT. Translated: CSARAAESTFF.

The count of this clone is one. The V call is TRBV5-6, the J call TRBJ2-7, with 7 bases aligning to TRBD2. After removal of 4 bases from V and 6 bases from J, the junction contained 4 bases not matched to a gene. CDR1 SGHDT and CDR2 YYEEEE come from the germline V gene. This CDR3 is 12 amino acids long. The CDR3 reads CASSPGGFEQYF. CDR3 DNA: TGTGCCAGCAGCCCCGGGGGGTTCGAGCAGTACTTC.

In this sample, this clone turned up a few times. The V gene is TRBV6-5, the J gene TRBJ2-7; D is possibly TRBD1 (5 bases). The CDR3 sequence is 14 residues long. Per germline, CDR1 MNHEY and CDR2 SVGAGI. Between the trimmed V and J ends, which lost 2 bases and 3 bases, there was a span of 11 bases. The CDR3 coding sequence is TGTGCCAGCAGTTACACCGACAGATTCTACGAGCAGTACTTC. Translated, it gives CASSYTDRFYEQYF.

V usage is TRBV7-6 and J usage is TRBJ1-1, with TRBD1 matching 7 bases. Per the germline V gene, CDR1 is SGHVS and CDR2 is FNYEAQ. There are 18 residues in the CDR3. V trimming: 0 bases; J trimming: 4 bases; junction bases outside the gene matches: 14. Here the CDR3 reads CASSLAKGATNRATEAFF. CDR3 nucleotide sequence: TGTGCCAGCAGCTTAGCCAAGGGGGCGACAAATCGGGCCACTGAAGCTTTCTTT.

This clone was recorded once. The chain has TRBV27 and TRBJ1-5; D unresolved. Germline V gives CDR1 MNHEY, CDR2 SMNVEV (reference sequence). The CDR3 is 13 residues long. The V end lost 0 bases, the J end lost 2 bases, and 2 bases lay between the germline ends. The CDR3 loop is CASSLSGNQPQHF. For the CDR3, the DNA is TGTGCCAGCAGTTTATCCGGCAATCAGCCCCAGCATTTT.

CDR3 in amino acids: CASSPQRANYGYTF. The CDR3 DNA sequence: TGTGCCAGCAGTCCTCAGCGGGCGAACTATGGCTACACCTTC. This chain joins TRBV28 and TRBJ1-2, with unresolved D. CDR3 size: 14 residues. Germline values: CDR1 MDHEN, CDR2 SYDVKM. V was pared by 5 bases and J by 2 bases, with 12 bases between.

The chain joins TRBV6-5 to TRBJ2-7; D perhaps matches TRBD1 (6 bases). V lost 2 bases and J lost 2, with 10 bases in between. The CDR3 runs 14 residues. Germline assignment: CDR1 MNHEY and CDR2 SVGAGI. In DNA form, the CDR3 reads TGTGCCAGCAGTTACGGGACATCAACCTACGAGCAGTACTTC. Amino acids: CASSYGTSTYEQYF.

The V and J genes are TRBV4-1 and TRBJ1-3; D uncertain. The CDR3 is made up of 15 amino acids. Germline CDR1 and CDR2: MGHRA and YSYEKL. V was pared by 1 base and J by 6 bases, with 13 bases between. CDR3 coding DNA: TGCGCCAGCAGCCAAGCCGGCGGATATCTAAACACCATATATTTT. As protein: CASSQAGGYLNTIYF.

CDR3 in amino acids: CASSNPGTEIMNYGYTF. As DNA, the CDR3 is TGTGCCAGCAGTAACCCCGGGACAGAGATTATGAACTATGGCTACACCTTC. The V gene is TRBV2, the J gene TRBJ1-2; 7 bases map to TRBD1. The CDR3 contains 17 residues. In germline, CDR1 is SNHLY, CDR2 FYNNEI. V lost 5 bases, J lost 2 bases, and 14 bases stayed unmatched.